Sequencing of this TCR beta chain was carried out in a study of blood T cells in healthy people across ages. J was trimmed by 8 bases and V by 8 bases; bases with no gene match: 8. CDR3 length: 14 residues. This clonotype was found a few times. Primers used in a second PCR of about 7 to 12 cycles were a sample-barcoded 5' primer and a J-beta primer mix. TCRdb called the 5' RACE reads again in MiXCR, with one record for every CDR3 protein. The top ten hold approximately 30% of the sample, which has roughly 860,000 distinct CDR3 sequences, approximately 65% seen once. This rearrangement joins TRBV12-3 or TRBV12-4 to TRBJ1-4, with TRBD1 identical over 10 bases. The sequenced sample was blood. This clonotype originated in a man under 40 in good health. In nucleotides, the CDR3 is TGTGCCAGCGGAATGACAGGGGGCCGAGAAAAACTGTTTTTT. It specifies CASGMTGGREKLFF.